This T cell receptor beta chain emerged from a study of technical replicates of blood from a handful of donors. Germline CDR1 is MNHNY and CDR2 is SVGAGI (reference sequence). The CDR3 is 14 amino acids. The V gene end was trimmed by 7 bases and the J gene end by 8 bases; junction bases not matched to a gene: 10. Method: immunoSEQ multiplex PCR; TCRdb's copy keeps in-frame clones and lacks some. The sample has under 75,000 clones, around 88% seen once. The sequence derives from a human donor in good health. Some clones in this sample may be carry-over from other donors' samples. The sequenced material came from PBMCs. The chain links TRBV6-6 to TRBJ2-1, with 8 nucleotides matching TRBD2. The CDR3 sequence: CASIQTGTRDEQFF. CDR3 DNA: TGTGCCAGCATCCAAACCGGGACTAGGGATGAGCAGTTCTTC.